This TCR beta chain was identified during a study of radiotherapy plus CTLA-4 blockade in lung cancer. Broader study findings: Blood TCR clones of tumor origin expanded after radiotherapy plus ipilimumab.

Clones were read by immunoSEQ multiplex PCR, and TCRdb kept only the in-frame ones, dropping some. In the table there are 75,000 to 80,000 clones, approximately 86% of which are singletons. Those with chemo-refractory metastatic non-small-cell lung cancer were treated with focal radiation combined with CTLA-4 blockade using ipilimumab. About this clone: Antigen: not known.

The clonotype was recovered from a human donor with non-small cell lung cancer who had stable disease on radiotherapy plus ipilimumab. Sequencing used peripheral blood, obtained from a patient treated with radiotherapy plus ipilimumab.

CDR3 region: CASSFGQGGNYGYTF. In DNA form, the CDR3 reads TGTGCCAGCAGCTTCGGACAGGGGGGAAACTATGGCTACACCTTC. The chain joins TRBV6-6 to TRBJ1-2; 10 bases fit TRBD1. Germline-derived CDR1 and CDR2 are MNHNY and SVGAGI (reference sequence). The CDR3 sequence is 15 residues long. The junction had 6 bases not matched to a gene; V was cut back by 6 bases and J by 2 bases.